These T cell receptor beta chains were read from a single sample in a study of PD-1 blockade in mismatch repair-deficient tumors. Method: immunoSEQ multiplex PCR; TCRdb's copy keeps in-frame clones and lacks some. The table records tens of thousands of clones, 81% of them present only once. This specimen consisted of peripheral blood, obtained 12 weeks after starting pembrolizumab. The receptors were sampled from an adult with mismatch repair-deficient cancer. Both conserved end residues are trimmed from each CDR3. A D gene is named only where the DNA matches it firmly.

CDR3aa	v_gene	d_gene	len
ASSPTGGAETQY	TRBV5-6	TRBD1	12
ASSPDQGNIYGYT	TRBV5-4	NA	13
ASSVETGGTGELF	TRBV6-4	TRBD1	13
ASRTPPEQGYEQY	TRBV7-9	NA	13
ASSQMGGNTGELF	TRBV4-2	NA	13
ASSETGGTYEQY	TRBV6-1	TRBD1	12
ASSVSGSGHNEQF	TRBV9	TRBD2	13
ASSPSGTGGKETQY	TRBV11-1	TRBD1	14
ASRGTGWNTEAF	TRBV27	NA	12
ATKWGQTNNEKLF	TRBV6-1	TRBD1	13
ASSYGATGELF	TRBV6-5	NA	11
ASSLLGSGSSYNEQF	TRBV27	TRBD2	15
AISAGETTDTQY	TRBV10-3	NA	12
ASRDYSNQPQH	TRBV6-5	NA	11
ASSSSRQGGETQY	TRBV11-3	TRBD1	13
ASSLRGLLAEEITDTQY	TRBV23-1	TRBD2	17
ASSDWGGAKETQY	TRBV25-1	NA	13
ASSPLSTSGSNEQF	TRBV5-5	TRBD2	14
SAGQGWTNEQF	TRBV29-1	TRBD1	11
ASSLRNRQPQH	TRBV2	NA	11
ASSQDPGPDSNQPQH	TRBV4-1	NA	15
AAEREGADTQY	TRBV10-3	TRBD2	11
ASSTQGVNTEAF	TRBV19	TRBD1	12
ASSLGAGVMSVQY	TRBV13	NA	13
ASSLRRNTEAF	TRBV6-5	NA	11
ASSPLRGGTGNTGELF	TRBV19	NA	16
ASSAPGLAVNEQF	TRBV19	TRBD2	13
ASSLMNTEAF	TRBV14	NA	10
ASSLNRGRMGTEAF	TRBV7-2	TRBD1	14
ASSQDGLYEQY	TRBV13	NA	11
ASSRTAGVSYEQY	TRBV6-5	NA	13
AWSVVGTRRNTEAF	TRBV30	NA	14
ASRSGLAGEETQY	TRBV6-1	TRBD2	13
ASSMGGKSTEAF	TRBV19	NA	12
ASLGQGVNEQF	TRBV11-3	TRBD1	11
ASTEVAKNIQY	TRBV6-6	NA	11
ASSTAAGNSYEQY	TRBV28	NA	13
ASSISDSQYSNQPQH	TRBV19	NA	15
AISESGKYVYNEQF	TRBV10-3	NA	14
ASSPPPGQLTEAF	TRBV9	TRBD1	13
ASSFYGTNYGYT	TRBV5-4	NA	12
AGVRESDTQY	TRBV2	NA	10
ASSLGIRTLGKVTEAF	TRBV5-4	NA	16
ASSLSPSETSGANVLT	TRBV27	NA	16
ASSATGSEAF	TRBV7-6	NA	10